This T cell receptor beta chain was profiled in a study of T cell responses to AZD1222 COVID-19 vaccine. Study-level findings and limits: The sample set comprised mostly white British donors with more females, and clonal diversity was possibly underestimated. No day 14 peak samples; only post-peak repertoires were characterized.

As for this clone: What it binds is not known.

The assay was immunoSEQ multiplex PCR, and TCRdb's table has in-frame clones only and misses some. In the table there are under 60,000 clones, 84% of which are singletons. This CDR3 spans 16 amino acids. Germline CDR1 and CDR2: SGHRS and YFSETQ. Trimming took 0 bases from V and 1 from J; bases not matched to a gene: 6. The receptor comes from an adult in good health. The input for sequencing was peripheral blood, taken on day 0 of AZD1222 vaccination. The chain couples TRBV5-1 to TRBJ1-2, with 7 positions matching TRBD1. The CDR3: CASSLGRQGDNYGYTF. CDR3 nucleotide sequence: TGCGCCAGCAGCTTGGGCCGACAGGGAGATAACTATGGCTACACCTTC.